Listed below are T cell receptor beta chains from one sample, sequenced in a study of blood T cells in healthy people across ages. TCRdb reprocessed the 5' RACE reads via MiXCR and lists one record per CDR3 protein. This table holds hundreds of thousands of distinct CDR3 sequences, approximately 53% found once. The sequenced sample consisted of blood. The receptor source for this set is a man in his forties or fifties in good health. CDR3s include the opening cysteine and the closing phenylalanine or tryptophan. The D gene is left open where the match is weak. A clone size is listed for some rows: how often the clone was seen (once, few, many), or a class if it is expanded.

>-|TRBJ2-7|TRBV9|few
TGTGCCAGCAGCGTAGGGGTTAGCGGAGACTCCTACGAGCAGTACTTC
CASSVGVSGDSYEQYF
>TRBD2|TRBJ2-7|TRBV9|few
TGTGCCAGCAGCCGCGGACTAGCGGGAGGTTTGTCCTACGAGCAGTACTTC
CASSRGLAGGLSYEQYF
>-|TRBJ2-5|TRBV6-1|-
TGTGCCAGCAGTGAGCCGGGGGTAGGCAATGAGCAGTACTTC
CASSEPGVGNEQYF
>-|TRBJ1-4|TRBV25-1|-
TGTGCCAGCAGTCCTAACGTGGTCCCTAATGAAAAACTGTTTTTT
CASSPNVVPNEKLFF
>TRBD2|TRBJ2-4|TRBV6-2/TRBV6-3|-
TGTGCCAGCAGTTATCGGAGCGGGAAGGCGAGGAACATTCAGTACTTC
CASSYRSGKARNIQYF
>TRBD1|TRBJ1-5|TRBV28|-
TGTGCCAGCAGTTCCCCCTCCTGGACAGGGGAAAGCAATCAGCCCCAGCATTTT
CASSSPSWTGESNQPQHF
>-|TRBJ2-1|TRBV20-1|-
TGCAGTGCTAGTTTAAGTGAGCAGTTCTTC
CSASLSEQFF
>-|TRBJ1-6|TRBV4-3|-
TGCGCCAGCAGCCAAGAGTGGAGGGTGATTTCACCCCTCCACTTT
CASSQEWRVISPLHF
>TRBD2|TRBJ2-5|TRBV20-1|-
TGCAGTGCTAGAGACGGGACTAGCAGTTCGGAGACCCAGTACTTC
CSARDGTSSSETQYF
>TRBD2|TRBJ2-1|TRBV10-3|-
TGTGCCATCAATGGGGGGGAATACAATGAGCAGTTCTTC
CAINGGEYNEQFF
>-|TRBJ1-2|TRBV4-1|few
TGCGCCAGCAGCCCGGGCGGGAAGGCTAACTATGGCTACACCTTC
CASSPGGKANYGYTF
>TRBD2|TRBJ2-3|TRBV7-9|-
TGTGCCAGCAGCCGTGCCGGGACTACCACAGATACGCAGTATTTT
CASSRAGTTTDTQYF
>-|TRBJ2-1|TRBV5-1|-
TGCGCCAGCAGAGATACTATCGAGCAGTTCTTC
CASRDTIEQFF
>-|TRBJ2-5|TRBV20-1|-
TGCAGTGCTAGGGGGGCCACGGTGGAGACCCAGTACTTC
CSARGATVETQYF
>TRBD1|TRBJ2-7|TRBV11-1|few
TGTGCCAGCAGCTTAGTTCCAGGGGGCTCCTACGAGCAGTACTTC
CASSLVPGGSYEQYF
>TRBD1|TRBJ1-2|TRBV20-1|-
TGCAGTGCTGGTCCGGACAGGGGGCTAAGGGGCTACACCTTC
CSAGPDRGLRGYTF
>-|TRBJ2-1|TRBV20-1|-
TGCAGTGCTAGCGGGGGCTCTACCTACAATGAGCAGTTCTTC
CSASGGSTYNEQFF
>TRBD1|TRBJ2-1|TRBV7-2|few
TGTGCCAGCAGTCAAGGGACAGCTTACAATGAGCAGTTCTTC
CASSQGTAYNEQFF
>-|TRBJ1-5|TRBV7-8|-
TGTGCCAGCAGCTTAGCGGGGACGTCAAATCAGCCCCAGCATTTT
CASSLAGTSNQPQHF
>TRBD2|TRBJ2-5|TRBV27|-
TGTGCCAGCAGCATATCGGGGGGAGAGCAGTACTTC
CASSISGGEQYF
>TRBD2|TRBJ2-3|TRBV11-2|-
TGTGCCAGCAGCTACAGGAGAAGCGGGAGCCGTGGAGATACGCAGTATTTT
CASSYRRSGSRGDTQYF
>-|TRBJ2-1|TRBV29-1|-
TGCAGCGTTGAGGTGGGTGAGCAGTTCTTC
CSVEVGEQFF
>-|TRBJ2-7|TRBV7-2|-
TGTGCCAGCAGCTATGACATTACCTACGAGCAGTACTTC
CASSYDITYEQYF
>-|TRBJ1-5|TRBV24-1|-
TGTGCCACCAGTCTGGGCAGGATTAGCAATCAGCCCCAGCATTTT
CATSLGRISNQPQHF
>-|TRBJ2-7|TRBV2|few
TGTGCCAGCACCGAAAGGAGCGGTTCCTACGAGCAGTACTTC
CASTERSGSYEQYF